Only one count was recorded for the clone carrying this T cell receptor beta chain. Per germline, CDR1 SSHAT and CDR2 FNYEAQ (reference sequence). Trimming removed 2 bases from V and 5 bases from J, with 15 bases in between. This CDR3 is 15 amino acids long. TCRdb's copy holds only in-frame clones and misses some; the assay was immunoSEQ multiplex PCR. The sample records 55,000 to 75,000 clones, roughly 94% being singletons. The sample belongs to a study of technical replicates of blood from four donors. The sequenced sample was PBMCs. The sequence derives from a human donor in good health. Some clones in this sample may be carry-over from other donors' samples. The chain is built from TRBV7-7 and TRBJ2-5, with D possibly matching TRBD2 (6 bases). The CDR3 bases are TGTGCCAGCAGCTTATCCGCGGCGGGGATGGAGACCCAGTACTTC. This codes for CASSLSAAGMETQYF.